The 5 T cell receptor beta chains given below trace back to one sample, sequenced in a study of shared clonotypes between healthy human individuals. Repertoires were generated with immunoSEQ multiplex PCR, while TCRdb's copy carries only in-frame clones and drops some. The sample lists more than 2 million clones; less than 95% were seen once. CD45RO-negative, CCR7-selected cells formed the naive CD8 fraction, which excluded terminally differentiated effector memory CD45RA+ cells. Input material: naive CD8+ T cells sorted from blood. These receptors originate from a man between 18 and 35 years old in good health.

The rearrangement uses TRBV28 and TRBJ2-7; no clear D gene. The V end lost 3 bases, the J end lost 0 bases, and 12 bases lay between the germline ends. CDR3 length: 15 amino acids. Germline lookup yields CDR1 MDHEN and CDR2 SYDVKM. The CDR3 is CASSFRGRNSYEQYF. The CDR3 bases are TGTGCCAGCAGTTTTCGTGGCAGGAACTCCTACGAGCAGTACTTC. Complete variable domain (other parts from reference TRBV28 and TRBJ2-7): DVKVTQSSRYLVKRTGEKVFLECVQDMDHENMFWYRQDPGLGLRLIYFSYDVKMKEKGDIPEGYSVSREKKERFSLILESASTNQTSMYLCASSFRGRNSYEQYFGPGTRLTVT.

The chain joins TRBV2 to TRBJ2-7; D gene uncertain. The CDR3 has 13 residues. Per germline, CDR1 SNHLY and CDR2 FYNNEI. Trimming took 2 bases from V and 5 from J, leaving 10 bases between them. The CDR3 DNA follows: TGTGCCAGCAGTGAATCCCCTCAAAACGAGCAGTACTTC. Translating it yields CASSESPQNEQYF.

The chain employs TRBV27 and TRBJ2-7; TRBD2 matches 7 bases. CDR3 size: 12 residues. V gave up 10 bases and J gave up 0 bases; unmatched junction bases: 3. CDR1 is MNHEY, CDR2 SMNVEV, per germline (reference sequence). The CDR3 reads CATGLDSYEQYF. CDR3 sequence (DNA): TGTGCCACCGGACTAGACTCCTACGAGCAGTACTTC.

This chain links TRBV7-9 with TRBJ2-7; a possible D gene is TRBD1 (5 bases). CDR1 SEHNR and CDR2 FQNEAQ come from the germline V gene (reference sequence). This CDR3 has 14 residues. V was pared by 1 base and J by 5 bases, with 12 bases between. The DNA for the CDR3 is TGTGCCAGCAGCTTAGGACCAGGGCTGAACGAGCAGTACTTC. Translated, it gives CASSLGPGLNEQYF.

The J gene is TRBJ1-1, the V gene TRBV10-3; D is possibly TRBD1 (5 bases). The CDR3 is made up of 12 amino acids. Trimming took off 10 bases at V and 5 bases at J, with 14 bases between the two ends. The germline V gene encodes CDR1 ENHRY and CDR2 SYGVKD. CDR3 nucleotides: TGTGCCAACTCGGGGGGGGAGACTGAAGCTTTCTTT. It encodes CANSGGETEAFF.